The 23 T cell receptor beta chains presented below share a single source sample, sequenced in a study of cytomegalovirus exposure and HLA in healthy donors. PCR employed 60 Vbeta and 13 Jbeta primers. The assay was immunoSEQ multiplex PCR, and TCRdb's table has in-frame clones only and misses some. The data show roughly 110,000 clones, under 80% seen once. Sequencing input: PBMCs. Receptors originate from a woman in her 50s in good health and CMV-seropositive.

The chain combines TRBV19 with TRBJ1-2, with 7 bases lining up with TRBD1. The ends lost 6 bases at V and 8 bases at J; junction bases unmatched: 9. The germline CDR1 and CDR2 sequences are LNHDA and SQIVND (reference sequence). The CDR3 consists of 13 residues. For the CDR3, the DNA is TGTGCCAGTAGGCGACAGGGAAGGGGAGGCTACACCTTC. Residues: CASRRQGRGGYTF.

This chain joins TRBV5-1 and TRBJ1-3; TRBD1 matches at 7 bases. The CDR3 covers 16 residues. V dropped 4 bases and J dropped 0; count of bases not matched to a gene: 7. CDR1 is SGHRS and CDR2 is YFSETQ in the germline V gene. In DNA form, the CDR3 reads TGCGCCAGCAGCCAGAGCAGGGGGAGCTCTGGAAACACCATATATTTT. Its protein is CASSQSRGSSGNTIYF.

V and J are TRBV5-6 and TRBJ2-1, with 7 bases aligning to TRBD1. The CDR3 covers 15 residues. Losses at the gene ends were 0 bases for V and 8 bases for J; bases not matched to a gene: 8. Germline values: CDR1 SGHDT, CDR2 YYEEEE. The CDR3 nucleotides read TGTGCCAGCAGCTTGGGAGGGGGCTTTTGGCATGAGCAGTTCTTC. Translation gives CASSLGGGFWHEQFF.

The chain carries TRBV28 and TRBJ1-6, with 7 nucleotides matching TRBD1. V lost 3 bases and J lost 3; bases outside the gene matches: 8. The germline gives CDR1 MDHEN, CDR2 SYDVKM. The CDR3 contains 17 residues. For the CDR3, the DNA is TGTGCCAGCAGTTTCATTCAACAGGGGTACTATAATTCACCCCTCCACTTT. Protein sequence: CASSFIQQGYYNSPLHF.

The chain employs TRBV2 and TRBJ1-6, with 12 bases matching TRBD1. This CDR3 contains 14 residues. Germline CDR1 reads SNHLY; CDR2 reads FYNNEI. V gave up 8 bases and J gave up 10 bases; unmatched junction bases: 6. CDR3 sequence: CASFRDRGQSPLHF. The CDR3 bases are TGTGCCAGCTTCCGGGACAGGGGGCAATCACCCCTCCACTTT. The full variable domain, in which reference TRBV2 and TRBJ1-6 provide the parts outside the CDR3, is EPEVTQTPSHQVTQMGQEVILRCVPISNHLYFYWYRQILGQKVEFLVSFYNNEISEKSEIFDDQFSVERPDGSNFTLKIRSTKLEDSAMYFCASFRDRGQSPLHFGNGTRLTVT.

The rearrangement links TRBV4-2 to TRBJ1-6; 7 bases are a match to TRBD1. The CDR3 has 17 residues. V lost 1 base to trimming and J lost 4 bases; unmatched junction nucleotides: 7. Germline V gives CDR1 LGHNA, CDR2 YNFKEQ. The CDR3 here is CASSQGPTGEYNSPLHF. Here the CDR3 DNA reads TGTGCCAGCAGCCAAGGACCCACAGGGGAGTATAATTCACCCCTCCACTTT.

The chain uses TRBV5-5 and TRBJ2-3, with 9 bases aligning to TRBD1. The CDR3 spans 18 residues. V trimming: 0 bases; J trimming: 5 bases; junction bases outside the gene matches: 13. Germline CDR1 is SGHKS and CDR2 is YYEKEE (reference sequence). The CDR3 nucleotides are TGTGCCAGCAGCTTGGAGGGTCATGGGACAGGGACGAGAGATACGCAGTATTTT. This gives the protein CASSLEGHGTGTRDTQYF.

The rearrangement uses TRBV9 and TRBJ1-2, with D possibly TRBD1 on 6 matching bases. CDR1 is SGDLS and CDR2 is YYNGEE in the germline V gene. The CDR3 has 13 residues. Trimming removed 0 bases from V and 7 bases from J, with 10 bases in between. The CDR3 reads CASSVAGGIGYTF. The CDR3 nucleotides read TGTGCCAGCAGCGTAGCGGGGGGCATTGGCTACACCTTC.

The chain links TRBV6-5 to TRBJ1-1, with D possibly matching TRBD1 (5 bases). This CDR3 comprises 14 residues. Germline values: CDR1 MNHEY, CDR2 SVGAGI. Between the trimmed V and J ends, which lost 5 bases and 0 bases, there was a span of 10 bases. In nucleotides, the CDR3 is TGTGCCAGCAGTCCGACAGTTATGAACACTGAAGCTTTCTTT. Translating gives CASSPTVMNTEAFF.

This chain uses TRBV7-8 with TRBJ1-1; a possible D gene is TRBD1 (5 bases). V was shortened by 1 base and J by 3 bases, with 15 bases between the two germline ends. This CDR3 comprises 16 residues. From germline, CDR1 is SGHVS and CDR2 FQNEAQ. CDR3 protein: CASSLGREWLYTEAFF. In DNA form, the CDR3 reads TGTGCCAGCAGCTTAGGCAGGGAATGGTTGTACACTGAAGCTTTCTTT.

This clone was seen a few times. The chain uses TRBV13 and TRBJ1-1; D is undetermined. The germline V and J ends were trimmed by 2 bases and 4 bases, with 11 bases remaining between them. This CDR3 spans 14 amino acids. Germline V gene sequence: CDR1 PRHDT, CDR2 FYEKMQ (reference sequence). CDR3 DNA: TGTGCCAGCAGCTTAATCGGCGCGGGCACTGAAGCTTTCTTT. Protein product: CASSLIGAGTEAFF.

V gene TRBV5-1 combines with J gene TRBJ1-2, with 9 bases matching TRBD1. V dropped 1 base and J dropped 2; count of bases not matched to a gene: 3. Looked up from germline, CDR1 is SGHRS and CDR2 is YFSETQ. CDR3 length: 15 residues. The CDR3 loop is CASSLTGTGNYGYTF. Here the CDR3 DNA reads TGCGCCAGCAGCTTGACCGGGACAGGGAACTATGGCTACACCTTC. Supplemented by reference TRBV5-1 and TRBJ1-2, the full variable domain reads KAGVTQTPRYLIKTRGQQVTLSCSPISGHRSVSWYQQTPGQGLQFLFEYFSETQRNKGNFPGRFSGRQFSNSRSEMNVSTLELGDSALYLCASSLTGTGNYGYTFGSGTRLTVV.

The V and J genes are TRBV6-1 and TRBJ2-1; the match to TRBD1 covers 8 bases. CDR1 is MNHNS, CDR2 SASEGT, per germline. This CDR3 contains 20 residues. The junction had 18 bases not matched to a gene; V was cut back by 2 bases and J by 3 bases. The CDR3 sequence: CASSEPRGTGRPGNYNEQFF. CDR3 DNA: TGTGCCAGCAGTGAACCCCGAGGGACAGGTCGCCCTGGTAACTACAATGAGCAGTTCTTC.

This clone has just one count. This chain links TRBV7-9 with TRBJ1-5; 7 nucleotides align to TRBD1. V shed 5 bases, J shed 9 bases, and the junction held 10 bases outside the gene matches. Germline V gives CDR1 SEHNR, CDR2 FQNEAQ (reference sequence). The CDR3 covers 14 residues. The CDR3 DNA reads TGTGCCAGCAGCGAGACAGGGACGGGTCGGCCCCAGCATTTT. The encoded protein is CASSETGTGRPQHF.

Only a few counts were recorded for this clone. The chain links TRBV5-5 to TRBJ2-7; tentative D call: TRBD2 (5 bases). Germline V lookup: CDR1 SGHKS, CDR2 YYEKEE (reference sequence). The CDR3 sequence is 17 residues long. V was trimmed by 4 bases and J by 5 bases, leaving 25 bases between them. CDR3 sequence (DNA): TGTGCCAGCAGCCCAACTCTAGCCCGGGCCTCTAAACACGAGCAGTACTTC. As protein: CASSPTLARASKHEQYF.

J is TRBJ2-2 and V is TRBV6-5; the D gene is possibly TRBD2 (7 bases). Germline V gene data show CDR1 as MNHEY and CDR2 as SVGAGI. Trimming stripped 4 bases from V and 3 bases from J, with 12 bases between. This CDR3 is 15 amino acids long. The DNA of the CDR3 is TGTGCCAGCAGTTTAAGAGGGGGGGACACCGGGGAGCTGTTTTTT. It translates to CASSLRGGDTGELFF.

The genes are TRBV4-1 and TRBJ1-2; TRBD1 is a possible D gene (6 bases). CDR3 length: 16 amino acids. The V end was cut by 2 bases, the J end by 4 bases, with 17 bases between. The germline V gene has CDR1 MGHRA and CDR2 YSYEKL. As DNA, the CDR3 is TGCGCCAGCAGCCAACCGAACCCAGGGGTTCCCTATGGCTACACCTTC. The encoded protein is CASSQPNPGVPYGYTF.

The CDR3 coding sequence is TGTGCCAGCAGCTTGTTTCTCGGCGGGGTACGGCAGCCCCAGCATTTT. Translating it yields CASSLFLGGVRQPQHF. The chain joins TRBV5-6 to TRBJ1-5, with D unresolved. V was pared by 1 base and J by 7 bases, with 18 bases between. The CDR3 is 16 amino acids. The germline V gene encodes CDR1 SGHDT and CDR2 YYEEEE. Combining the CDR3 with reference TRBV5-6 and TRBJ1-5 gives the whole variable domain DAGVTQSPTHLIKTRGQQVTLRCSPKSGHDTVSWYQQALGQGPQFIFQYYEEEERQRGNFPDRFSGHQFPNYSSELNVNALLLGDSALYLCASSLFLGGVRQPQHFGDGTRLSIL.

This clone was detected once. The chain's CDR3 is CASSLAGGGSYEQYF. The CDR3 DNA reads TGCGCCAGCAGCTTGGCCGGCGGGGGCTCCTACGAGCAGTACTTC. This chain links TRBV5-1 with TRBJ2-5, with 7 bases matching TRBD2. The DNA end lines up better with TRBJ2-7; the J call may be wrong. CDR3 length equals 15 residues. Germline V gene sequence: CDR1 SGHRS, CDR2 YFSETQ.

This clone was recorded a few times. This specimen includes other DNA sequences encoding the same CDR3. V and J are TRBV19 and TRBJ1-5; D possibly corresponds to TRBD1 (5 bases). V was shortened by 3 bases and J by 2 bases, with 11 bases between the two germline ends. The CDR3 covers 15 residues. The germline V gene has CDR1 LNHDA and CDR2 SQIVND (reference sequence). The CDR3 sequence is CASSIPGLGNQPQHF. For the CDR3, the DNA is TGTGCCAGTAGTATCCCAGGGCTTGGCAATCAGCCCCAGCATTTT.

The chain carries TRBV7-9 and TRBJ1-1, with 7 bases lining up with TRBD1. The germline V gene encodes CDR1 SEHNR and CDR2 FQNEAQ (reference sequence). V shed 3 bases and J 1 base; nucleotides not matched to a gene: 2. The length of the CDR3 is 14 residues. CDR3 nucleotide sequence: TGTGCCAGCAGCTTTCAGGGGGGGAACACTGAAGCTTTCTTT. It translates to CASSFQGGNTEAFF.

This rearrangement joins TRBV7-6 to TRBJ2-3; D gene uncertain. Germline-derived CDR1 and CDR2 are SGHVS and FNYEAQ. The CDR3 length is 13 residues. Between the trimmed V and J ends, which lost 4 bases and 8 bases, there was a span of 13 bases. The CDR3 DNA reads TGTGCCAGCAGCTCCCCGAGCCTCACTACGCAGTATTTT. Translated, it gives CASSSPSLTTQYF.

This clone was counted a single time. The rearrangement uses TRBV18 and TRBJ2-5; TRBD1 is a possible D gene (5 bases). CDR3 length: 16 amino acids. The V gene lost 3 bases and the J gene lost 2 bases, with 16 bases spanning the gap. Germline CDR1 reads KGHSH; CDR2 reads LQKENI. The CDR3 coding sequence is TGTGCCAGCTCACCCCTCACAGGCTATTCACAAGAGACCCAGTACTTC. Translating gives CASSPLTGYSQETQYF.